The 19 T cell receptor beta chains below all came from one sample that was sequenced in a study of blood T cell repertoires in COVID-19. Profiled with immunoSEQ multiplex PCR; TCRdb holds only in-frame clones, not every one. Altogether about 70,000 clones are present, 80% being singletons, with the ten largest covering 15% to 20%. The sequencing sample was made of peripheral blood. All receptors derive from a man in his sixties or seventies who had recovered from COVID-19.

The V call is TRBV3-1 (or the pseudogene TRBV3-2), the J call TRBJ2-1; 10 bases line up with TRBD1. Germline V gene sequence: CDR1 LGHDT, CDR2 YNNKEL (reference sequence). Trimming at V came to 4 bases and at J to 6 bases, leaving 6 bases not matched to a gene. The CDR3 is made up of 15 amino acids. In DNA form, the CDR3 reads TGTGCCAGCAGCCCCCGACAGGGGGCTGGCAATGAGCAGTTCTTC. Amino acid sequence: CASSPRQGAGNEQFF.

CDR3 coding DNA: TGTGCCAGCAGCCAAGCAAGCGGGGTAAGCAATGAGCAGTTCTTC. Residues: CASSQASGVSNEQFF. The V and J genes are TRBV4-2 and TRBJ2-1; 7 bases are shared with TRBD2. V lost 1 base to trimming and J lost 6 bases; unmatched junction nucleotides: 6. CDR3 length equals 15 residues. From germline, CDR1 is LGHNA and CDR2 YNFKEQ.

The chain recombines TRBV5-1 with TRBJ2-1, with TRBD2 as a possible D gene (6 bases). This CDR3 is built from 13 residues. The germline V gene encodes CDR1 SGHRS and CDR2 YFSETQ. V lost 2 bases to trimming and J lost 9 bases, with 12 bases between them. The CDR3 sequence: CASSFGGVGEQFF. In nucleotides, the CDR3 is TGCGCCAGCAGCTTTGGAGGGGTAGGTGAGCAGTTCTTC.

Comments on this clone: Other DNA sequences in this sample translate to the same CDR3. The J gene is TRBJ1-1, the V gene TRBV4-3, with D perhaps matching TRBD1 (5 bases). Deletions cut 0 bases from V and 1 base from J, with 9 bases between. CDR1 is LGHNA, CDR2 YSLEER, per germline. This CDR3 region has 15 residues. Here the CDR3 reads CASSQDRGRNTEAFF. CDR3 in DNA: TGCGCCAGCAGCCAAGATAGGGGCAGGAACACTGAAGCTTTCTTT.

This chain uses TRBV28 with TRBJ2-3; D is possibly TRBD2 (6 bases). The V and J ends lost 3 bases and 3 bases respectively, with 7 bases between them. CDR1 is MDHEN and CDR2 is SYDVKM in the germline V gene. The length of the CDR3 is 13 residues. The CDR3 bases are TGTGCCAGCAGTTTCGGGGGAACAGATACGCAGTATTTT. Protein sequence: CASSFGGTDTQYF.

As concerns this clone: This same CDR3 is encoded by further DNA sequences in the sample. This sequence joins TRBV12-3 or TRBV12-4 and TRBJ2-7, with TRBD1 matching over 10 bases. With 6 bases clipped from V and 4 bases from J, the junction kept 3 bases outside the gene matches. The CDR3 loop spans 13 amino acids. The CDR3 nucleotides are TGTGCCAGCAGCCGGGACAGGGGATACGAGCAGTACTTC. Protein sequence: CASSRDRGYEQYF.

This clone was picked up a small number of times. This chain joins TRBV19 and TRBJ2-7, with 7 positions matching TRBD1. The V gene's germline CDR1 is LNHDA and CDR2 SQIVND (reference sequence). V trimming: 3 bases; J trimming: 3 bases; junction bases outside the gene matches: 5. There are 14 residues in the CDR3. DNA of the CDR3: TGTGCCAGTAGTATCACAGGGGTTGGCTACGAGCAGTACTTC. This encodes CASSITGVGYEQYF.

The chain links TRBV9 to TRBJ2-1, with TRBD2 identical over 8 bases. V shed 1 base and J 0 bases; nucleotides not matched to a gene: 0. CDR1 is SGDLS, CDR2 YYNGEE, per germline. The CDR3 spans 15 residues. The CDR3 region has the DNA TGTGCCAGCAGCGTAAGCGGGAGCTCCTACAATGAGCAGTTCTTC. Residues: CASSVSGSSYNEQFF.

V is TRBV5-4 and J is TRBJ1-5; 7 positions match TRBD1. J was trimmed by 5 bases and V by 8 bases; bases with no gene match: 7. The CDR3 runs 13 residues. Germline V gene sequence: CDR1 SGHNT, CDR2 YYREEE (reference sequence). Written as DNA, the CDR3 is TGTGCCAGTTCAACAGGGGTCGATCAGCCCCAGCATTTT. Translating gives CASSTGVDQPQHF.

This sequence joins TRBV24-1 and TRBJ2-1; 7 bases are a match to TRBD2. V was clipped by 5 bases and J by 7 bases; unmatched bases: 10. This CDR3 region has 15 residues. From germline, CDR1 is KGHDR and CDR2 SFDVKD. Written as DNA, the CDR3 is TGTGCCACCAGTGTCCGGCGGGAGCGTCGGAATGAGCAGTTCTTC. Translated, it gives CATSVRRERRNEQFF.

The genes are TRBV4-3 and TRBJ1-3; D not resolved. CDR1 and CDR2 (germline): LGHNA, YSLEER. V lost 0 bases, J lost 0 bases, and 9 bases lay in between. CDR3 size: 16 residues. Here the CDR3 DNA reads TGCGCCAGCAGCCAAGATTCGGGTACCTCTGGAAACACCATATATTTT. This encodes CASSQDSGTSGNTIYF.

The chain joins TRBV7-2 to TRBJ2-3; D possibly corresponds to TRBD1 (5 bases). The germline CDR1 and CDR2 sequences are SGHTA and FQGNSA. This CDR3 spans 14 amino acids. V was clipped by 8 bases and J by 2 bases, with 14 bases between them. In nucleotides, the CDR3 is TGTGCCAGCGCCTCTGGGGCTCACACAGATACGCAGTATTTT. Translation: CASASGAHTDTQYF.

V and J are TRBV2 and TRBJ2-7; TRBD2 aligns across 8 bases. The CDR3 is 14 residues long. Germline V lookup: CDR1 SNHLY, CDR2 FYNNEI. V gave up 7 bases and J gave up 1 base; unmatched junction bases: 6. As DNA, the CDR3 is TGTGCCAGCATTATAGCGGGACATTCCTACGAGCAGTACTTC. Its protein is CASIIAGHSYEQYF.

This clone was observed at least ten times. The chain carries TRBV7-2 and TRBJ1-1; the D gene is possibly TRBD1 (5 bases). Per the germline V gene, CDR1 is SGHTA and CDR2 is FQGNSA. The CDR3 has 12 amino acids. V was pared by 5 bases and J by 11 bases, with 15 bases between. In DNA form, the CDR3 reads TGTGCCAGCAGCGACCGCAGGGAAGGGGCTTTCTTT. Translating gives CASSDRREGAFF.

This clone was observed a few times. The chain links TRBV5-1 to TRBJ2-6; 7 positions match TRBD1. The ends lost 4 bases at V and 1 base at J; junction bases unmatched: 2. Germline V lookup: CDR1 SGHRS, CDR2 YFSETQ. This CDR3 has 15 amino acids. Here the CDR3 DNA reads TGCGCCAGCAGCCCACAGGGGTCTGGGGCCAACGTCCTGACTTTC. Its translation is CASSPQGSGANVLTF.

This sequence joins TRBV6-5 and TRBJ1-5; D gene unclear. Per germline, CDR1 MNHEY and CDR2 SVGAGI. This CDR3 is built from 13 residues. V was clipped by 2 bases and J by 3 bases, with 5 bases between them. CDR3 DNA sequence: TGTGCCAGCAGTTACGACAACAATCAGCCCCAGCATTTT. Translating gives CASSYDNNQPQHF.

For the CDR3, the DNA is TGTGCCAGCAGCTTAAGACAGAACACCGGGGAGCTGTTTTTT. This translates into CASSLRQNTGELFF. This chain links TRBV7-2 with TRBJ2-2; no clear D gene. The V end was cut by 2 bases, the J end by 1 base, with 5 bases between. This CDR3 is built from 14 residues. The germline V gene has CDR1 SGHTA and CDR2 FQGNSA.

The rearrangement links TRBV7-9 to TRBJ2-1; 7 bases align to TRBD2. The CDR3 length is 15 residues. Trimming took 0 bases from V and 7 from J; bases not matched to a gene: 6. CDR1 and CDR2 (germline): SEHNR, FQNEAQ (reference sequence). The CDR3 loop is CASSLAMAGENEQFF. DNA for the CDR3: TGTGCCAGCAGCTTAGCGATGGCGGGGGAGAATGAGCAGTTCTTC. The full variable domain, in which reference TRBV7-9 and TRBJ2-1 provide the parts outside the CDR3, is DTGVSQNPRHKITKRGQNVTFRCDPISEHNRLYWYRQTLGQGPEFLTYFQNEAQLEKSRLLSDRFSAERPKGSFSTLEIQRTEQGDSAMYLCASSLAMAGENEQFFGPGTRLTVL.

V and J are TRBV7-2 and TRBJ2-1; perhaps TRBD1 as D (6 bases). The germline V gene encodes CDR1 SGHTA and CDR2 FQGNSA. The CDR3 loop spans 15 amino acids. The V end lost 1 base, the J end lost 3 bases, and 10 bases lay between the germline ends. The CDR3 DNA reads as TGTGCCAGCAGCTTAGAGGTAGGGGGCTACAATGAGCAGTTCTTC. Translation: CASSLEVGGYNEQFF.